Sequencing of this TCR beta chain was carried out in a study of CD8 T cells in Susac syndrome. Broader study findings: The number of individuals included in the study's TCR sequencing and HLA analysis was acknowledged as relatively small.

TCR beta sequencing covered blood CD8+ and CD4+ T cells. Negative isolation was applied to CD8+ and CD4+ T cells, and FACS enrichment was applied to TEMRA cells. On this clonotype: Its antigen is not known.

This CDR3 has 10 amino acids. From germline, CDR1 is SQVTM and CDR2 ANQGSEA. V was clipped by 3 bases and J by 8 bases, with 7 bases between them. The RNA, about 0.45 to 1 ug, was put through reverse transcription using random hexamers. Amplification of TCR beta CDR3 spanned 54 Vbeta and 13 Jbeta via immunoSEQ multiplex PCR. TCRdb called the immunoSEQ multiplex PCR reads again in MiXCR, with one record for every CDR3 protein. The sample has more than 110,000 distinct CDR3 sequences, 95% seen once. The sample taken for sequencing was CD4+ T cells from PBMCs. The chain couples TRBV29-1 to TRBJ1-1; D call uncertain. This TCR derives from a human donor with Susac syndrome. The CDR3 reads CSVDGSEAFF. The CDR3 nucleotides read TGCAGCGTTGATGGGTCAGAAGCTTTCTTT. The variable domain in full, completed from reference TRBV29-1 and TRBJ1-1, reads SAVISQKPSRDICQRGTSLTIQCQVDSQVTMMFWYRQQPGQSLTLIATANQGSEATYESGFVIDKFPISRPNLTFSTLTVSNMSPEDSSIYLCSVDGSEAFFGQGTRLTVV.